These 27 T cell receptor beta chains were sequenced from one sample in a study of neoadjuvant anti-PD-1 for oral cavity cancer. Measured with immunoSEQ multiplex PCR; TCRdb has only the in-frame clones, and not every one. The table records about 81,000 clones, about 80% of them present only once. The specimen was PBMCs, collected before nivolumab (anti-PD-1) treatment. The receptors stem from a person between 40 and 79 years old with oral cavity squamous cell carcinoma.

The gene calls are TRBV5-1 and TRBJ1-4, with D tentatively TRBD1 (5 bases). Germline V CDR1 and CDR2: SGHRS, YFSETQ. The V end lost 2 bases, the J end lost 7 bases, and 12 bases lay between the germline ends. The CDR3 has 14 amino acids. CDR3: CASSLRDQAEKLFF. CDR3 nucleotide sequence: TGCGCCAGCAGCTTACGGGACCAAGCTGAAAAACTGTTTTTT.

This clone was observed a few times. The chain's CDR3 is CASSLPGQRNEKLFF. The CDR3 nucleotides read TGTGCCAGCAGTCTCCCGGGACAGCGGAATGAAAAACTGTTTTTT. The chain uses TRBV25-1 and TRBJ1-4; 7 bases agree with TRBD1. The length of the CDR3 is 15 residues. Trimming at V came to 5 bases and at J to 5 bases, leaving 8 bases not matched to a gene. CDR1 and CDR2 (germline): MGHDK, SYGVNS.

The chain carries TRBV6-1 and TRBJ2-1; D unresolved. There are 12 residues in the CDR3. Germline V gene data show CDR1 as MNHNS and CDR2 as SASEGT. V was cut by 5 bases and J by 5 bases, with 7 bases left in between. The CDR3 DNA reads TGTGCCAGCAGTCTGGAGAACAATGAGCAGTTCTTC. Protein product: CASSLENNEQFF.

The table lists this clone with a few counts. The genes are TRBV29-1 and TRBJ2-3; 8 positions agree with TRBD2. Germline CDR1 SQVTM, CDR2 ANQGSEA. The CDR3 spans 14 residues. The ends lost 7 bases at V and 4 bases at J; junction bases unmatched: 10. The CDR3 sequence: CSAQLAVFADTQYF. The CDR3 nucleotides read TGCAGCGCCCAACTAGCGGTATTCGCAGATACGCAGTATTTT.

This clone was recorded many times. The J gene is TRBJ2-4, the V gene TRBV5-1, with D perhaps TRBD2 (6 bases). Trimming took 0 bases from V and 5 from J, leaving 18 bases between them. The length of the CDR3 is 17 residues. Germline V gene sequence: CDR1 SGHRS, CDR2 YFSETQ. For the CDR3, the DNA is TGCGCCAGCAGCTTGGCCTACACGGGAGAAGGGCAAAACATTCAGTACTTC. Protein sequence: CASSLAYTGEGQNIQYF.

In this sample, this clone turned up a few times. The rearrangement uses TRBV7-9 and TRBJ1-4; D is perhaps TRBD1 (6 bases). This CDR3 contains 18 residues. Germline V CDR1 and CDR2: SEHNR, FQNEAQ (reference sequence). V gave up 2 bases and J gave up 1 base, with 17 bases separating them. CDR3 region: CASSLTPGAGRTNEKLFF. For the CDR3, the DNA is TGTGCCAGCAGCTTAACACCGGGGGCGGGACGAACTAATGAAAAACTGTTTTTT.

The genes are TRBV20-1 and TRBJ2-1; D not resolved. The CDR3 contains 10 residues. Germline CDR1 and CDR2: DFQATT and SNEGSKA (reference sequence). V lost 3 bases and J lost 9, with 6 bases in between. CDR3 region: CSASLPEQFF. The CDR3 bases are TGCAGTGCTAGTCTACCTGAGCAGTTCTTC.

This chain's CDR3 is CATSRDRVMETQYF. The DNA for the CDR3 is TGTGCCACCAGTCGGGACAGGGTGATGGAGACCCAGTACTTC. The chain employs TRBV15 and TRBJ2-5; 9 nucleotides line up with TRBD1. CDR1 and CDR2 from the germline V gene are LNHNV and YYDKDF (reference sequence). The CDR3 sequence is 14 residues long. After removal of 6 bases from V and 5 bases from J, the junction contained 7 bases not matched to a gene.

This rearrangement joins TRBV5-1 to TRBJ2-5, with D tentatively TRBD1 (5 bases). This CDR3 contains 13 residues. CDR1 and CDR2 from the germline V gene are SGHRS and YFSETQ. Trimming cost V 5 bases and J 4 bases, with 12 bases left between them. The CDR3 spells CASRAQGGETQYF. CDR3 coding DNA: TGCGCCAGCAGGGCCCAGGGCGGAGAGACCCAGTACTTC.

This clone was recorded only once. This chain links TRBV5-4 with TRBJ1-4; 9 nucleotides align to TRBD1. The germline CDR1 and CDR2 sequences are SGHNT and YYREEE (reference sequence). The length of the CDR3 is 14 residues. V was pared by 3 bases and J by 8 bases, with 5 bases of the junction left unmatched. The CDR3 is CASSSGTGFEKLFF. As DNA, the CDR3 is TGTGCCAGCAGCTCCGGGACAGGGTTCGAAAAACTGTTTTTT.

The genes are TRBV7-8 and TRBJ2-7; TRBD1 aligns across 7 bases. Trimming cost V 5 bases and J 7 bases; bases outside gene matches: 11. The germline V gene has CDR1 SGHVS and CDR2 FQNEAQ. The CDR3 length is 14 residues. CDR3 nucleotide sequence: TGTGCCAGCAGCCTCCAGACAGGGCCGAGTGAGCAGTACTTC. This codes for CASSLQTGPSEQYF.

V is TRBV2 and J is TRBJ2-4, with TRBD1 matching 7 bases. Germline CDR1 reads SNHLY; CDR2 reads FYNNEI. Germline trimming cut 7 bases from V and 5 bases from J; bases unmatched to any gene: 8. The CDR3 extends over 14 amino acids. The DNA for the CDR3 is TGTGCCAGCATTAACGACAGGGTGCAAAACATTCAGTACTTC. Translated: CASINDRVQNIQYF.

The chain has TRBV28 and TRBJ2-7, with 9 nucleotides matching TRBD1. The germline V gene encodes CDR1 MDHEN and CDR2 SYDVKM. CDR3 length: 13 residues. Unmatched junction bases numbered 12, after V lost 6 bases and J lost 12 bases. The chain's CDR3 is CASSQNDRGVPYF. DNA for the CDR3: TGTGCCAGCAGCCAAAACGACAGGGGGGTTCCGTACTTC.

This chain connects TRBV7-2 to TRBJ1-5; D is unresolved. The CDR3 totals 13 residues. Germline V gene sequence: CDR1 SGHTA, CDR2 FQGNSA. The V end was cut by 4 bases, the J end by 0 bases, with 4 bases between. CDR3 amino acids: CASSSYSNQPQHF. CDR3 nucleotide sequence: TGTGCCAGCAGCTCCTATAGCAATCAGCCCCAGCATTTT. Drawing the rest from reference TRBV7-2 and TRBJ1-5, the complete variable domain is GAGVSQSPSNKVTEKGKDVELRCDPISGHTALYWYRQSLGQGLEFLIYFQGNSAPDKSGLPSDRFSAERTGGSVSTLTIQRTQQEDSAVYLCASSSYSNQPQHFGDGTRLSIL.

This sequence joins TRBV7-8 and TRBJ2-3; D might be TRBD1 (6 bases). There are 16 residues in the CDR3. The V end lost 5 bases, the J end lost 3 bases, and 18 bases lay between the germline ends. The V gene's germline CDR1 is SGHVS and CDR2 FQNEAQ. CDR3: CASSLNRVSRTDTQYF. Written as DNA, the CDR3 is TGTGCCAGCAGCCTAAACAGGGTGTCCCGAACAGATACGCAGTATTTT. Using reference TRBV7-8 and TRBJ2-3 for the parts outside the CDR3, the full variable domain is GAGVSQSPRYKVAKRGQDVALRCDPISGHVSLFWYQQALGQGPEFLTYFQNEAQLDKSGLPSDRFFAERPEGSVSTLKIQRTQQEDSAVYLCASSLNRVSRTDTQYFGPGTRLTVL.

J is TRBJ2-3 and V is TRBV7-3; 10 bases map to TRBD1. Germline trimming cut 2 bases from V and 3 bases from J; bases unmatched to any gene: 11. Germline V gives CDR1 SGHTA, CDR2 FQGTGA. The CDR3 has 18 residues. CDR3 sequence (DNA): TGTGCCAGCAGCTTAGTAGCCCCCGGGACAGGGGAAACAGATACGCAGTATTTT. Translating it yields CASSLVAPGTGETDTQYF.

The V gene is TRBV7-2, the J gene TRBJ2-5; 10 bases align to TRBD1. Trimming took 3 bases from V and 5 from J; bases not matched to a gene: 6. Germline values: CDR1 SGHTA, CDR2 FQGNSA. The CDR3 length is 15 residues. The CDR3 is CASSFGTGERETQYF. In DNA, the CDR3 is TGTGCCAGCAGCTTTGGGACAGGGGAAAGGGAGACCCAGTACTTC.

This clone was observed a few times. The chain employs TRBV11-2 and TRBJ1-3; possible D gene TRBD1, 6 bases. V lost 7 bases and J lost 8, with 15 bases in between. The CDR3 spans 13 residues. The germline V gene encodes CDR1 SGHAT and CDR2 FQNNGV. CDR3 protein: CASTRGGEDTIYF. The CDR3 DNA follows: TGTGCCAGCACCCGAGGGGGGGAAGACACCATATATTTT.

The chain is built from TRBV6-6 and TRBJ1-3; D unclear. The germline CDR1 and CDR2 sequences are MNHNY and SVGAGI (reference sequence). There are 15 residues in the CDR3. Trimming pared 7 bases from V and 0 bases from J, leaving 13 bases between. The DNA of the CDR3 is TGTGCCAGCACCCTACTGGCCGACTCTGGAAACACCATATATTTT. Protein: CASTLLADSGNTIYF.

The table lists this clone with a few counts. The sample carries other DNA sequences with the same CDR3. The V call is TRBV20-1, the J call TRBJ1-2; D call uncertain. Germline loops: CDR1 DFQATT, CDR2 SNEGSKA (reference sequence). The CDR3 is 11 amino acids. V shed 3 bases and J shed 4 bases, with 6 bases lying between them. The CDR3 DNA reads as TGCAGTGCTAGCGGAGGCTATGGCTACACCTTC. This codes for CSASGGYGYTF.

The V gene is TRBV30, the J gene TRBJ1-5; D unclear. This CDR3 spans 14 amino acids. V was clipped by 3 bases and J by 4 bases, with 13 bases between them. Germline V lookup: CDR1 GTSNPN, CDR2 SVGIG (reference sequence). The CDR3 nucleotides are TGTGCCTGGAGCGTTCCGGGAGGGAATCAGCCCCAGCATTTT. This encodes CAWSVPGGNQPQHF. Using reference TRBV30 and TRBJ1-5 for the parts outside the CDR3, the full variable domain is SQTIHQWPATLVQPVGSPLSLECTVEGTSNPNLYWYRQAAGRGLQLLFYSVGIGQISSEVPQNLSASRPQDRQFILSSKKLLLSDSGFYLCAWSVPGGNQPQHFGDGTRLSIL.

The CDR3 region has the DNA TGTGCCAGTAGTATAGGGACAGGGGGCTTGAACACTGAAGCTTTCTTT. Its protein product is CASSIGTGGLNTEAFF. The chain has TRBV19 and TRBJ1-1, with 11 bases that match TRBD1. Germline V CDR1 and CDR2: LNHDA, SQIVND (reference sequence). The CDR3 sequence is 16 residues long. V trimming: 1 base; J trimming: 0 bases; junction bases outside the gene matches: 1.

CDR3 in amino acids: CSVEWRWGDLHHEQFF. DNA of the CDR3: TGCAGCGTTGAATGGCGGTGGGGGGACCTACACCATGAGCAGTTCTTC. The rearrangement links TRBV29-1 to TRBJ2-1; a weak D match, TRBD2 (6 bases). CDR3 length: 16 residues. CDR1 and CDR2 (germline): SQVTM, ANQGSEA. Trimming cost V 2 bases and J 8 bases, with 22 bases left between them.

The chain is built from TRBV11-2 and TRBJ1-4; D remains ambiguous. Trimming took 1 base from V and 8 from J, leaving 14 bases between them. CDR3 length: 15 residues. CDR1 and CDR2 from the germline V gene are SGHAT and FQNNGV. CDR3 residues: CASSLVWGSGEKLFF. In DNA form, the CDR3 reads TGTGCCAGCAGCTTAGTCTGGGGAAGTGGAGAAAAACTGTTTTTT.

Points on this clone: Within the sample, other DNA sequences also encode this same CDR3. This chain links TRBV19 with TRBJ2-7; TRBD1 might be the D (5 bases). V was pared by 2 bases and J by 1 base, with 9 bases between. Germline-derived CDR1 and CDR2 are LNHDA and SQIVND (reference sequence). This CDR3 is 14 amino acids long. The CDR3 protein is CASSIQGLSYEQYF. In nucleotides, the CDR3 is TGTGCCAGTAGTATACAGGGCTTATCCTACGAGCAGTACTTC.

This clone occurred once. The chain carries TRBV5-1 and TRBJ2-1, with 10 nucleotides matching TRBD1. CDR3 length: 15 amino acids. In germline, CDR1 is SGHRS, CDR2 YFSETQ. J lost 5 bases, V lost 3 bases, and 5 bases had no gene match. CDR3 bases: TGCGCCAGCAGCTCCGGGACAGGGGTAAACAATGAGCAGTTCTTC. Translation gives CASSSGTGVNNEQFF.

This clone was counted only a few times. This CDR3 is also generated by other DNA sequences in the sample. The chain employs TRBV14 and TRBJ1-2, with TRBD1 as a possible D gene (5 bases). Germline CDR1 and CDR2: SGHDN and FVKESK. CDR3 size: 14 residues. The V gene lost 4 bases and the J gene lost 5 bases, with 14 bases spanning the gap. The CDR3 coding sequence is TGTGCCAGCAGCCCAGCCCGGGGCCCTTATGGCTACACCTTC. Translation: CASSPARGPYGYTF.